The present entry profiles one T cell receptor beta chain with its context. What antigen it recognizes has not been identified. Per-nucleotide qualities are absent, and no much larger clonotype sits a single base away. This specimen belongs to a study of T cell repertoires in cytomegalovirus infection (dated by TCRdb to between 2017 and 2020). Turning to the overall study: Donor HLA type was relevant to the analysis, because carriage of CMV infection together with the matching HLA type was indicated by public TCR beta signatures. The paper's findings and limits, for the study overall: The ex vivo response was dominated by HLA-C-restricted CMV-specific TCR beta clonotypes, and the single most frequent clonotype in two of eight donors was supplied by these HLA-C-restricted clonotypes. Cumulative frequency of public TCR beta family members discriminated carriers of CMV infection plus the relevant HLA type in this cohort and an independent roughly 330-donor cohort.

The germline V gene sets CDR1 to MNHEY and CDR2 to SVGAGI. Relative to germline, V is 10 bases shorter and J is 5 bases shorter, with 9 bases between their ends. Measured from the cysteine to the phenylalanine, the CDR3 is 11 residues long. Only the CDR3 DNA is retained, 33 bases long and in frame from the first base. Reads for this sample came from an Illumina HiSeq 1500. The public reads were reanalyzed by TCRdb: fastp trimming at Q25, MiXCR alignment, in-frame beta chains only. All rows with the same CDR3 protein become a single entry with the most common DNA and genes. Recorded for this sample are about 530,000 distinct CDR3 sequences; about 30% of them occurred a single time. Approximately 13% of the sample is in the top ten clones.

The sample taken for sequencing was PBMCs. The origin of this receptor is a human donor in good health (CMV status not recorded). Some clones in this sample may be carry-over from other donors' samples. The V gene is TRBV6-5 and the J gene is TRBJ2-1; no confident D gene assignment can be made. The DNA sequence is TGTGCCACTGGTTGGCACAATGAGCAGTTCTTC. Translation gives CATGWHNEQFF.